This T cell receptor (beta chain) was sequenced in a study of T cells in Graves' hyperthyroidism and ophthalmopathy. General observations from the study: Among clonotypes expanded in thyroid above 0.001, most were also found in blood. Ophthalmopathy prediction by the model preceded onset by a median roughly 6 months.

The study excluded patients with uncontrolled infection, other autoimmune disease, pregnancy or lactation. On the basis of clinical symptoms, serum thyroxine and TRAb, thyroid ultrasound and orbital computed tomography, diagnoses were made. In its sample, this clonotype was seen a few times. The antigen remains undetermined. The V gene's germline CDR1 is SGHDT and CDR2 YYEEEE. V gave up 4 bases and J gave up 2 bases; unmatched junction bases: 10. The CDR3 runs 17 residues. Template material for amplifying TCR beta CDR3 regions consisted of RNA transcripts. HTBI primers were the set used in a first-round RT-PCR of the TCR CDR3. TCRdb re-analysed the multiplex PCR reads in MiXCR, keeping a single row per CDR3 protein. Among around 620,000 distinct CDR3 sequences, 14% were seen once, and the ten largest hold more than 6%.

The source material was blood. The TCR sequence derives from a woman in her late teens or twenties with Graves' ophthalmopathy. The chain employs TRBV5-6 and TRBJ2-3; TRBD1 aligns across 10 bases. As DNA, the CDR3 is TGTGCCAGCAGCCACCCGGGAAGACAGGGGGCCACAGATACGCAGTATTTT. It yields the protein CASSHPGRQGATDTQYF.